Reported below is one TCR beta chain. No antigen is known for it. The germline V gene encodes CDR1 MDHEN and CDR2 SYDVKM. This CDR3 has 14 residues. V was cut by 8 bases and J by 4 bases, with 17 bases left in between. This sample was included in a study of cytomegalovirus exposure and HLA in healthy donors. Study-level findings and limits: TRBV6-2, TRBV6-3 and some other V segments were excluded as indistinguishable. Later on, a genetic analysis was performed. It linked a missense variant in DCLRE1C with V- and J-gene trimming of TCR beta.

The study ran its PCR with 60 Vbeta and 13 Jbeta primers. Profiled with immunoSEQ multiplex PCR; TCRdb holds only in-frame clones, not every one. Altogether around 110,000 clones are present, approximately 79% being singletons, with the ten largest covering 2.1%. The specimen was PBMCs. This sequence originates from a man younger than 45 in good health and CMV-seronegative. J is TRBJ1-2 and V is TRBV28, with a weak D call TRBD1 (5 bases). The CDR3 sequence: CASGALRGSYGYTF. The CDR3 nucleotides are TGTGCCAGCGGGGCTCTCCGAGGATCCTATGGCTACACCTTC.